A single sample gave rise to the 19 T cell receptor beta chains below, sequenced in a study of CD8 T cells in Susac syndrome (dated by TCRdb to about 2019). The protocol used for the library was the immunoSEQ multiplex PCR assay. RNA was extracted using the RNeasy kit, and about 0.45 to 1 microgram was reverse transcribed with random hexamers. TCRdb reanalyzed the raw reads on its own, using fastp at Q25 for trimming and MiXCR for clone calling, and kept in-frame beta chains. Here each entry gathers all rows of one CDR3 protein and keeps the most common genes and DNA. Counted in this sample were around 140,000 distinct CDR3 sequences; over 75% of them appeared once. 0.45% to 0.6% of the sample is taken by the ten largest. What was sequenced was CD8+ T cells from PBMCs. The receptors here all came from a human donor with multiple sclerosis.

This chain links TRBV4-1 with TRBJ1-2, with D hard to call. Trimming cost V 4 bases and J 5 bases, with 14 bases left between them. Germline lookup yields CDR1 MGHRA and CDR2 YSYEKL. CDR3 length: 14 amino acids. The DNA of the CDR3 is TGCGCCAGCAGCCTCTCGACAAGTCAGTATGGCTACACCTTC. Its translation is CASSLSTSQYGYTF.

This chain uses TRBV15 with TRBJ1-1; TRBD1 might be the D (5 bases). The CDR3 loop spans 12 amino acids. Per the germline V gene, CDR1 is LNHNV and CDR2 is YYDKDF (reference sequence). V was clipped by 5 bases and J by 5 bases, with 9 bases between them. The CDR3: CATSGGGTEAFF. CDR3 in DNA: TGTGCCACCAGCGGGGGTGGGACTGAAGCTTTCTTT.

V and J are TRBV12-3 or TRBV12-4 and TRBJ2-4, with D tentatively TRBD1 (5 bases). This CDR3 has 18 amino acids. The germline V and J ends were trimmed by 5 bases and 2 bases, with 22 bases remaining between them. CDR3 sequence: CASSLKARTKATKNIQYF. DNA for the CDR3: TGTGCCAGCAGTCTAAAGGCCCGGACAAAAGCTACCAAAAACATTCAGTACTTC.

J is TRBJ2-5 and V is TRBV28, with D perhaps assigned TRBD1 or TRBD2 (5 bases each). Between the trimmed V and J ends, which lost 6 bases and 3 bases, there was a span of 14 bases. Germline CDR1 MDHEN, CDR2 SYDVKM. This CDR3 spans 14 amino acids. The CDR3 is CASRRGRGEETQYF. For the CDR3, the DNA is TGTGCCAGCAGACGGGGCCGAGGGGAAGAGACCCAGTACTTC.

This clonotype was recorded only once. V and J are TRBV7-9 and TRBJ2-3, with 8 bases aligning to TRBD2. The V and J ends lost 5 bases and 2 bases, in that order; junction bases with no gene match: 6. CDR3 size: 15 residues. Germline V CDR1 and CDR2: SEHNR, FQNEAQ (reference sequence). Written as DNA, the CDR3 is TGTGCCAGCAGCCCATTAGCGGGACTCACAGATACGCAGTATTTT. Encoded protein: CASSPLAGLTDTQYF. Full variable domain (outside the CDR3, taken from reference TRBV7-9 and TRBJ2-3): DTGVSQNPRHKITKRGQNVTFRCDPISEHNRLYWYRQTLGQGPEFLTYFQNEAQLEKSRLLSDRFSAERPKGSFSTLEIQRTEQGDSAMYLCASSPLAGLTDTQYFGPGTRLTVL.

The chain is built from TRBV20-1 and TRBJ2-7; D unresolved. V lost 0 bases and J lost 2, with 11 bases in between. The CDR3 is made up of 14 amino acids. Germline-derived CDR1 and CDR2 are DFQATT and SNEGSKA (reference sequence). The chain's CDR3 is CSARDNSMAYEQYV. The CDR3 DNA sequence: TGCAGTGCTAGAGATAATAGTATGGCCTACGAGCAGTACGTC.

The chain links TRBV6-5 to TRBJ2-1; D is perhaps TRBD1 (6 bases). Trimming stripped 5 bases from V and 2 bases from J, with 10 bases between. There are 14 residues in the CDR3. CDR1 is MNHEY and CDR2 is SVGAGI in the germline V gene. CDR3 nucleotide sequence: TGTGCCAGCAGTACGGACAGCCCCTACAATGAGCAGTTCTTC. This codes for CASSTDSPYNEQFF.

V is TRBV3-1 and J is TRBJ2-5, with 9 bases that match TRBD1. The CDR3 is 15 residues long. The germline CDR1 and CDR2 sequences are LGHDT and YNNKEL (reference sequence). The ends lost 4 bases at V and 2 bases at J; junction bases unmatched: 5. CDR3: CASSLPGQGQETQYF. In DNA, the CDR3 is TGTGCCAGCAGCCTCCCGGGACAGGGACAAGAGACCCAGTACTTC.

The chain employs TRBV7-8 and TRBJ1-3; D is undetermined. Germline CDR1 reads SGHVS; CDR2 reads FQNEAQ. This CDR3 has 14 amino acids. V dropped 6 bases and J dropped 1 base, with 10 bases sitting between them. In DNA, the CDR3 is TGTGCCAGCAGGACACGGGAATCTGGAAACACCATATATTTT. Translation gives CASRTRESGNTIYF.

The chain couples TRBV20-1 to TRBJ2-7, with TRBD1 identical over 7 bases. V shed 7 bases and J 3 bases; nucleotides not matched to a gene: 6. The CDR3 has 12 amino acids. The germline CDR1 and CDR2 sequences are DFQATT and SNEGSKA (reference sequence). CDR3 coding DNA: TGCAGTGTCCGGGGACAGAGCTACGAGCAGTACTTC. Translation: CSVRGQSYEQYF.

The chain links TRBV4-1 to TRBJ1-2; D is perhaps TRBD1 (6 bases). CDR1 and CDR2 from the germline V gene are MGHRA and YSYEKL. Trimming pared 1 base from V and 6 bases from J, leaving 18 bases between. The CDR3 has 16 amino acids. For the CDR3, the DNA is TGCGCCAGCAGCCAAGTTTTCAGCCCCGAGGGGGATGGCTACACCTTC. It yields the protein CASSQVFSPEGDGYTF.

The chain combines TRBV2 with TRBJ2-7; D perhaps matches TRBD2 (6 bases). Germline CDR1 reads SNHLY; CDR2 reads FYNNEI. The CDR3 spans 15 residues. The ends were cut back, 6 bases at V and 6 bases at J, with 21 bases in the middle. In DNA form, the CDR3 reads TGTGCCAGCAGCTCCTCCGAGACGCGGGGCCTCGAGCAGTACTTC. This sequence encodes CASSSSETRGLEQYF.

This chain's CDR3 is CASSAQGPTGELFF. DNA for the CDR3: TGTGCCAGTAGTGCGCAGGGGCCCACCGGGGAGCTGTTTTTT. The V and J genes are TRBV19 and TRBJ2-2, with a possible D match to TRBD1 (6 bases). Germline CDR1 reads LNHDA; CDR2 reads SQIVND (reference sequence). The CDR3 consists of 14 residues. The V gene lost 5 bases and the J gene lost 4 bases, with 11 bases spanning the gap.

The genes are TRBV3-1 and TRBJ2-7, with 9 bases matching TRBD2. CDR1 and CDR2 (germline): LGHDT, YNNKEL (reference sequence). This CDR3 contains 17 residues. The V and J ends lost 0 bases and 2 bases, in that order; junction bases with no gene match: 8. The CDR3 DNA reads as TGTGCCAGCAGCCAAGATTCGCGGACTAGCGATACCTACGAGCAGTACGTC. Residues: CASSQDSRTSDTYEQYV.

The chain couples TRBV3-1 to TRBJ2-5; 10 bases are shared with TRBD2. The CDR3 consists of 16 residues. Germline V gene data show CDR1 as LGHDT and CDR2 as YNNKEL (reference sequence). V shed 1 base, J shed 5 bases, and the junction held 7 bases outside the gene matches. The CDR3 DNA sequence: TGTGCCAGCAGCCAAGGACAGCGGGGGGGCTGGGAGACCCAGTACTTC. This gives the protein CASSQGQRGGWETQYF.

V gene TRBV28 combines with J gene TRBJ2-7, with D hard to call. The CDR3 contains 15 residues. Germline values: CDR1 MDHEN, CDR2 SYDVKM. V gave up 5 bases and J gave up 1 base, with 15 bases separating them. CDR3 nucleotides: TGTGCCAGCAGTCTCGTTATTTCGGGTTCCTACGAGCAGTACTTC. Protein sequence: CASSLVISGSYEQYF.

This CDR3 reads CSAGQGFNYGYTF. CDR3 DNA sequence: TGCAGCGCCGGACAGGGCTTCAACTATGGCTACACCTTC. V and J are TRBV29-1 and TRBJ1-2, with 8 bases matching TRBD1. V was clipped by 7 bases and J by 2 bases; unmatched bases: 6. The CDR3 has 13 residues. Germline lookup yields CDR1 SQVTM and CDR2 ANQGSEA.

This clonotype was seen more than once but under ten times. The chain carries TRBV13 and TRBJ2-7; TRBD1 matches at 9 bases. The CDR3 has 16 amino acids. The ends lost 5 bases at V and 2 bases at J; junction bases unmatched: 10. CDR1 and CDR2 from the germline V gene are PRHDT and FYEKMQ (reference sequence). CDR3 DNA sequence: TGTGCCAGCAGCGGGGGGCTGACAGGGGGGCCCTACGAGCAGTACTTC. Translation gives CASSGGLTGGPYEQYF.

V is TRBV19 and J is TRBJ1-1; D not resolved. V was pared by 6 bases and J by 8 bases, with 16 bases between. CDR1 is LNHDA, CDR2 SQIVND, per germline (reference sequence). This CDR3 region has 13 residues. In DNA form, the CDR3 reads TGTGCCAGTAGAACGGCGACTCACCCAGAAGCTTTCTTT. This sequence encodes CASRTATHPEAFF.